These T cell receptor beta chains were read from a single sample in a study of blood T cells in healthy people across ages. TCRdb re-called the 5' RACE reads with MiXCR, one entry per CDR3 protein. The table shows around 600,000 distinct CDR3 sequences, with around 48% occurring only once. Input material: blood. The origin of the receptors is a man older than 75 in good health. The CDR3 runs from the conserved cysteine through the conserved F or W. Each record gives: CDR3 DNA, CDR3 protein, J gene, clone size, V gene, D gene. The D gene is left open where the match is weak. Rows give clone size only sometimes, using once, few, many, or a class for an expanded clone.

TGTGCCAGCAGTTGGACAGGGGCGGCCTACGAGCAGTACTTC | CASSWTGAAYEQYF | TRBJ2-7 | many | TRBV6-5 | TRBD1
TGCAGTGCTAGAGATGGAGCGAGCCCCGGGGCAGATACGCAGTATTTT | CSARDGASPGADTQYF | TRBJ2-3 | NA | TRBV20-1 | NA
TGCAGCGTTGAAGGGGTCACTGGGTACCAAGAGACCCAGTACTTC | CSVEGVTGYQETQYF | TRBJ2-5 | NA | TRBV29-1 | NA
TGTGCCAGCAGCTTACCCACGGGCTCTAACTATGGCTACACCTTC | CASSLPTGSNYGYTF | TRBJ1-2 | NA | TRBV5-4 | NA
TGTGCCAGCAGTAGGGGCCCTTCACCCCTCCACTTT | CASSRGPSPLHF | TRBJ1-6 | many | TRBV6-5 | NA
TGTGCCAGCAGAGAACAGGGAGGCGCAGATACGCAGTATTTT | CASREQGGADTQYF | TRBJ2-3 | NA | TRBV7-2 | NA
TGTGCCAGCAGCCAGGACAGGATAAGCAATGGCTACACCTTC | CASSQDRISNGYTF | TRBJ1-2 | few | TRBV14 | TRBD1
TGTGCCAGCAGTGATATCGGGACAATAGGAGAAGAGACCCAGTACTTC | CASSDIGTIGEETQYF | TRBJ2-5 | NA | TRBV6-2/TRBV6-3 | NA
TGTGCCACCAGTGATTTGGGCCCCGGATACTACAATGAGCAGTTCTTC | CATSDLGPGYYNEQFF | TRBJ2-1 | NA | TRBV24-1 | NA
TGTGCCAGCAGCTCCCGGACGGCTACCTCCTACGAGCAGTACTTC | CASSSRTATSYEQYF | TRBJ2-7 | NA | TRBV7-2 | NA
TGTGCCAGCAGTCCGCAGGGGTCTGGGGCCAACGTCCTGACTTTC | CASSPQGSGANVLTF | TRBJ2-6 | many | TRBV2 | NA
TGTGCCAGCAGTCGGACAGGCAACTACGAGCAGTACTTC | CASSRTGNYEQYF | TRBJ2-7 | many | TRBV6-5 | TRBD1
TGTGCCAGCATAGGAGGGGTTATCTACGAGCAGTACTTC | CASIGGVIYEQYF | TRBJ2-7 | NA | TRBV27 | NA
TGCGCCAGCAGCCCCGGCCCCTTAGCGGGAGGTGGTGAGCAGTACTTC | CASSPGPLAGGGEQYF | TRBJ2-4 | NA | TRBV4-3 | TRBD2
TGTGCCAGCAGTGACTCCGCGCAGGGGCGGCAGTTCTTC | CASSDSAQGRQFF | TRBJ2-1 | few | TRBV6-5 | NA
TGTGCCAGCAGTCCTGGACTAGCGGGGGAGCACTCCTACGAGCAGTACTTC | CASSPGLAGEHSYEQYF | TRBJ2-7 | many | TRBV6-1 | TRBD2
TGTGCCAGCAGCATAATCGGACTAGCGGGAGATGAGCAGTTCTTC | CASSIIGLAGDEQFF | TRBJ2-1 | once | TRBV7-9 | TRBD2
TGTGCCAGCAGCAACAGGGGTGAGGGGAACACTGAAGCTTTCTTT | CASSNRGEGNTEAFF | TRBJ1-1 | NA | TRBV12-3/TRBV12-4 | TRBD1
TGTGCCAGCAGCACCGGGACTAGCGCCGACGAGCAGTACTTC | CASSTGTSADEQYF | TRBJ2-7 | NA | TRBV7-2 | TRBD2
TGTGCCACCGGTGAAGGGGTGGATCAGCCCCAGCATTTT | CATGEGVDQPQHF | TRBJ1-5 | NA | TRBV10-3 | NA
TGTGCCAGCAGCTTCCAGGGGGCTGACCCCTACGAGCAGTACTTC | CASSFQGADPYEQYF | TRBJ2-7 | NA | TRBV7-9 | TRBD1
TGTGCCAGCAGTTACCGGACAGGGCCCTTGGAGACCCAGTACTTC | CASSYRTGPLETQYF | TRBJ2-5 | NA | TRBV6-2/TRBV6-3 | TRBD1
TGTGCCAGCAGCTTGGGAGTCCCATCCTTTGAGCAGTTCTTC | CASSLGVPSFEQFF | TRBJ2-1 | NA | TRBV5-6 | NA
TGCAGTGCTAGACAGAGGTGGGCCGGCACAGATACGCAGTATTTT | CSARQRWAGTDTQYF | TRBJ2-3 | NA | TRBV20-1 | NA
TGTGCCAGCAGCTTAATCCCAGAGAACACTGAAGCTTTCTTT | CASSLIPENTEAFF | TRBJ1-1 | NA | TRBV7-9 | NA
TGTGCCAGCAGTTTCACTAGCGGGAGAGAGTCGGGTACGCAGTATTTT | CASSFTSGRESGTQYF | TRBJ2-3 | few | TRBV6-6 | TRBD2
TGCAGTGCTAGCCAGAGCTATGGCTACACCTTC | CSASQSYGYTF | TRBJ1-2 | NA | TRBV20-1 | NA
TGCAGTGCTCACAGGGGAGGGACCTACGAGCAGTACTTC | CSAHRGGTYEQYF | TRBJ2-7 | NA | TRBV20-1 | NA
TGTGCCAGCAGCTTAATTGCGGGAGTTGGAGATACGCAGTATTTT | CASSLIAGVGDTQYF | TRBJ2-3 | NA | TRBV7-2 | TRBD2
TGCGGTGACAGGGGCTCCTACAATGAGCAGTTCTTC | CGDRGSYNEQFF | TRBJ2-1 | NA | TRBV29-1 | TRBD1
TGTGCCAGCAGCGGGACTAGCGGGAGTGGAGGGGAGCTGTTTTTT | CASSGTSGSGGELFF | TRBJ2-2 | NA | TRBV7-2 | TRBD2
TGTGCCAGCAGCAATGGGCTTTGTGAGACCCAGTACTTC | CASSNGLCETQYF | TRBJ2-5 | few | TRBV21-1 | NA
TGTGCCAGCAGCCACAGGGGAGGTGAAAAACTGTTTTTT | CASSHRGGEKLFF | TRBJ1-4 | NA | TRBV3-1 | NA
TGTGCCAGCACCTTGAGGCAGGGAGGCAATGGGCAGTTCTTC | CASTLRQGGNGQFF | TRBJ2-1 | once | TRBV12-3/TRBV12-4 | NA
TGCAGCGTTGAAGTTGCAGGGGAAAATCAGCCCCAGCATTTT | CSVEVAGENQPQHF | TRBJ1-5 | NA | TRBV29-1 | NA
TGTGCCAGCAGTTACTCCGGACAGGGTGCTAGCACAGATACGCAGTATTTT | CASSYSGQGASTDTQYF | TRBJ2-3 | many | TRBV6-5 | TRBD1
TGCAGCGGGATACCCCCTACTAGCGGGGGGGCAAGTGAGCAGTTCTTC | CSGIPPTSGGASEQFF | TRBJ2-1 | NA | TRBV29-1 | TRBD2
TGTGCCAGCAGCTGGACAGGGGACTACAATGAGCAGTACTTC | CASSWTGDYNEQYF | TRBJ2-7 | NA | TRBV6-2/TRBV6-3 | TRBD1
TGTGCCAGCAGCTCCGGGACGGCGAGCTCCTACAATGAGCAGTTCTTC | CASSSGTASSYNEQFF | TRBJ2-1 | many | TRBV6-6 | NA
TGTGCCAGCAGCCAAGCGGGAGGGGGACTAGCGAACAATGAGCAGTTCTTC | CASSQAGGGLANNEQFF | TRBJ2-1 | few | TRBV4-2 | TRBD2
TGCGCCAGCGATTCCGGGACTAATAACAATGAGCAGTTCTTC | CASDSGTNNNEQFF | TRBJ2-1 | NA | TRBV4-1 | TRBD2
TGCAGTGCTAGAGATGAGTCGGTAACCTATAATTCACCCCTCCACTTT | CSARDESVTYNSPLHF | TRBJ1-6 | NA | TRBV20-1 | NA
TGTGCCAGCAGCCAAGATCAAACGGTATACGGACAGGTGAGTGTACAGCCCCAGCATTTT | CASSQDQTVYGQVSVQPQHF | TRBJ1-5 | few | TRBV3-1 | TRBD1
TGCAGTGCTCACTCAGGCGGGACTTTCGAAAATGAGCAGTTCTTC | CSAHSGGTFENEQFF | TRBJ2-1 | NA | TRBV20-1 | NA
TGCGCCAGCAGCCAAGCATATACCGGGACAGCTAGCTCCTACGAGCAGTACTTC | CASSQAYTGTASSYEQYF | TRBJ2-7 | NA | TRBV4-3 | TRBD1
TGCGCCAGCAGCCAAGGCAACAGGGGTGATTCCACAGATACGCAGTATTTT | CASSQGNRGDSTDTQYF | TRBJ2-3 | NA | TRBV4-3 | TRBD1
TGCGCCAGCAGCTTGGAATATGGCAATCAGCCCCAGCATTTT | CASSLEYGNQPQHF | TRBJ1-5 | few | TRBV5-1 | NA
TGCAGCGTCGGACAGGGGGAGAATTCACCCCTCCACTTT | CSVGQGENSPLHF | TRBJ1-6 | NA | TRBV29-1 | TRBD1
TGCAGCGTTGAAGACCAGGTTTATGGCTACACCTTC | CSVEDQVYGYTF | TRBJ1-2 | NA | TRBV29-1 | NA
TGTGCCAGCAGCTTCCTAGCGGGAGTCAATGAGCAGTTCTTC | CASSFLAGVNEQFF | TRBJ2-1 | few | TRBV7-2 | TRBD2
TGTGCCAGCAGCCCTACCGACAGGAGCTACGAGCAGTACTTC | CASSPTDRSYEQYF | TRBJ2-7 | NA | TRBV9 | NA
TGTGCCAGCAGCCGTGGACAGATTTTAAACCAAGAGACCCAGTACTTC | CASSRGQILNQETQYF | TRBJ2-5 | many | TRBV6-5 | NA
TGCGCCAGCAGCCAAGCTGTCTGGAGGGGAACGCCCAAGGTCCAAAAACCGCATACGCAGTATTTT | CASSQAVWRGTPKVQKPHTQYF | TRBJ2-3 | NA | TRBV4-1 | NA
TGTGCCAGCAGTTTAGTCTTGGCAGAAAATCAGCCCCAGCATTTT | CASSLVLAENQPQHF | TRBJ1-5 | NA | TRBV12-3/TRBV12-4 | NA
TGTGCCAGCAGTTACTCCCAGGGACCCCTTGGTACGCAGTATTTT | CASSYSQGPLGTQYF | TRBJ2-3 | NA | TRBV6-6 | NA
TGTGCCAGCAGCCCATGGTCAGGGATCGACGAGCAGTACTTC | CASSPWSGIDEQYF | TRBJ2-7 | NA | TRBV11-2 | NA
TGTGCCGGCAGCGTCACAGGGGTAGAGACCCAGTACTTC | CAGSVTGVETQYF | TRBJ2-5 | NA | TRBV9 | TRBD1